This TCR beta chain was profiled in a study of blood T cell repertoires in COVID-19 (dated by TCRdb to the early 2020s). Notes on the research overall: The collaborator samples originated in the United States, Italy and Spain and spanned the acute and convalescent phases of COVID-19. The material from the prospective study consisted of cDNA or gDNA derived from T cells, B-cell-depleted T cells, or PBMCs. The dataset comprised deeply sampled blood TCRbeta repertoires from subjects exposed to, actively infected with, or recovered from COVID-19. The repertoires were released in a freely available public database intended as a resource for research on the immune response to SARS-CoV-2. Samples were obtained from the ongoing ImmuneRACE study (first 160 participants) and from about 1,300 subjects provided by 6 global collaborators. The sample metadata nearly always contained a de-identified subject ID, COVID-19 status, age in years and sex. Where available, HLA class I and class II types were taken from metadata supplied by the sample provider and were not determined by assay-based typing. Study-wide findings and limitations: The amount of clinical and demographic metadata varied by source and participant and was provided uncurated.

On this clone: The target of this receptor is not known. No per-base quality is available; no much larger clone lies one base away.

Whole blood was collected in K2EDTA tubes by collaborating institutions according to the institutions' own protocols. For TCRbeta analysis, collaborators shipped samples as frozen whole blood, isolated PBMCs, or DNA extracted from either of those sample types. TCRbeta CDR3 regions were amplified from genomic DNA using the immunoSEQ Assay, a bias-controlled multiplex PCR. Per the original workflow: The number of nucleated cells in each sample was estimated from the amplification of reference gene primers within the assay. To quantify the absolute abundance of each unique TCRbeta CDR3 rearrangement, sequence reads were collapsed and filtered. For each sample, productive Simpson clonality was calculated as the square root of Simpson's diversity index over productive rearrangements. This is the immuneACCESS table as TCRdb keeps it, with only in-frame sequences that have V and J called. A part of the clones is gone; compared with another copy, unresolved V genes explain less than half, and the rest is unexplained. V and J calls plus clone size are reproduced from that table; the DNA served to infer D and trimming. Counted in this sample were 150,000 to 200,000 clones; about 80% of them appeared once. The ten biggest clones cover roughly 8% of the sample.

Between the V and J ends, shortened by 4 bases and 2 bases respectively, the junction contains 15 bases. The CDR3 spans 15 residues, from the cysteine through the phenylalanine. Only the CDR3 DNA is retained, 45 bases long and in frame from the first base. CDR1 and CDR2 were assigned from the germline V gene (reference sequence) as LGHDT and YNNKEL. This clonotype was sampled from a man aged 55 to 70 with acute or convalescent COVID-19. Material for sequencing was peripheral blood. The rearrangement joined TRBV3-1 (or the pseudogene TRBV3-2) to TRBJ2-7, with no confident D gene call. The sequenced DNA: TGTGCCAGCAGCCCCAAGTTGGGCATAACCTACGAGCAGTACTTC. Its amino acids are CASSPKLGITYEQYF.